The 8 T cell receptor beta chains below were found in one sample sequenced in a study of T cell repertoires in cytomegalovirus infection. One entry per CDR3 protein, called by TCRdb with MiXCR from the reads. Of 400,000 to 550,000 distinct CDR3 sequences listed, 10% to 12% were seen once; the top ten hold about 9.4%. The sample consisted of PBMCs. The origin of the receptors is a human donor in good health (CMV status not recorded). Some clones in this sample may be carry-over from other donors' samples.

This clonotype was seen ten or more times. The gene calls are TRBV6-1 and TRBJ2-4; no firm D call. Trimming stripped 1 base from V and 6 bases from J, with 16 bases between. This CDR3 has 16 amino acids. CDR1 and CDR2 (germline): MNHNS, SASEGT. This CDR3 reads CASSEVIGHHPNIQYF. The CDR3 region has the DNA TGTGCCAGCAGTGAAGTTATAGGGCATCACCCAAACATTCAGTACTTC.

The chain combines TRBV19 with TRBJ2-6, with 8 bases identical to TRBD1. The CDR3 length is 15 residues. J gave up 4 bases and V 7 bases, and 6 bases lay outside the gene matches. Germline CDR1 and CDR2: LNHDA and SQIVND (reference sequence). CDR3 sequence reads: CASTDRVSGANVLTF. The CDR3 DNA reads TGTGCCAGTACGGACAGGGTATCAGGGGCCAACGTCCTGACTTTC. Supplemented by reference TRBV19 and TRBJ2-6, the full variable domain reads DGGITQSPKYLFRKEGQNVTLSCEQNLNHDAMYWYRQDPGQGLRLIYYSQIVNDFQKGDIAEGYSVSREKKESFPLTVTSAQKNPTAFYLCASTDRVSGANVLTFGAGSRLTVL.

The sample holds a few counts of this clonotype. This sequence joins TRBV28 and TRBJ2-7; tentative D call: TRBD2 (6 bases). This CDR3 spans 13 amino acids. Germline loops: CDR1 MDHEN, CDR2 SYDVKM. V lost 5 bases, J lost 7 bases, and 15 bases lay in between. CDR3 in amino acids: CASSPPLGREQYF. The CDR3 bases are TGTGCCAGCAGTCCCCCCCTGGGGAGGGAGCAGTACTTC.

This clonotype was recorded at least ten times. The chain recombines TRBV7-9 with TRBJ2-4; weak D call: TRBD2 (6 bases). V lost 2 bases and J 8 bases, leaving 10 bases between the germline ends. CDR3 length: 13 amino acids. Germline CDR1 SEHNR, CDR2 FQNEAQ (reference sequence). The CDR3, as DNA: TGTGCCAGCAGCTTACGCGGGGTGGACATTCAGTACTTC. Protein product: CASSLRGVDIQYF.

This clonotype occurred a few times. The genes are TRBV5-1 and TRBJ2-1, with D possibly matching TRBD2 (6 bases). The CDR3 sequence is 18 residues long. Trimming shortened V by 1 base and J by 0 bases, and 17 bases separated the two germline ends. In germline, CDR1 is SGHRS, CDR2 YFSETQ. CDR3: CASSLITGDLASYNEQFF. In DNA form, the CDR3 reads TGCGCCAGCAGCTTGATTACGGGGGACCTCGCCTCCTACAATGAGCAGTTCTTC.

This clonotype was recorded a few times. V and J are TRBV20-1 and TRBJ2-2; the D is unclear. Germline V gene lookup returns CDR1 DFQATT and CDR2 SNEGSKA (reference sequence). The CDR3 runs 12 residues. CDR3 coding DNA: TGCGGCTTGCCGCGCGACACCGGGGAGCTGTTTTTT. Amino acid sequence: CGLPRDTGELFF.

This clonotype was observed many times. The rearrangement links TRBV12-3 or TRBV12-4 to TRBJ2-2; TRBD2 matches at 7 bases. With 6 bases clipped from V and 2 bases from J, the junction kept 9 bases outside the gene matches. This CDR3 is 16 amino acids long. In nucleotides, the CDR3 is TGTGCCAGCAGCCCGGGGCAGCGGGGTAACACCGGGGAGCTGTTTTTT. Protein: CASSPGQRGNTGELFF.

Ten or more counts support this clonotype. This sequence joins TRBV29-1 and TRBJ1-6; D not certain. CDR1 SQVTM and CDR2 ANQGSEA come from the germline V gene. The CDR3 consists of 13 residues. V gave up 5 bases and J gave up 5 bases, with 10 bases separating them. The CDR3 loop reads CSVSGGNNSPLHF. As DNA, the CDR3 is TGCAGCGTTTCAGGAGGGAATAATTCACCCCTCCACTTT.